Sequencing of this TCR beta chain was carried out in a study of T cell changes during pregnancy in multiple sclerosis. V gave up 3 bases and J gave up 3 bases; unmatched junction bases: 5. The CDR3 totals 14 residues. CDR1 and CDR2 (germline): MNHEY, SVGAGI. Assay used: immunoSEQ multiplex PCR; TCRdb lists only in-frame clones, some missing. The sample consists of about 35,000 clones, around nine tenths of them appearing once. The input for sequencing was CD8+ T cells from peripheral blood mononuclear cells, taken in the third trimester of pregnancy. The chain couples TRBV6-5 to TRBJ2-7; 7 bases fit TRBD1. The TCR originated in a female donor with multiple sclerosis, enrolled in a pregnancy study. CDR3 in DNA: TGTGCCAGCAGTTATTCTTCAGGGGGCTACGAGCAGTACTTC. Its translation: CASSYSSGGYEQYF.